The entry that follows covers one T cell receptor beta chain sequence. The PCR made use of 60 Vbeta and 13 Jbeta primers. Repertoires were generated with immunoSEQ multiplex PCR, while TCRdb's copy carries only in-frame clones and drops some. This table has 95,000 to 110,000 clones, 60% to 85% appearing once. The data belong to a study of cytomegalovirus exposure and HLA in healthy donors. The CDR3 covers 16 residues. Germline loops: CDR1 MNHEY, CDR2 SVGAGI. The V and J ends lost 4 bases and 4 bases respectively, with 20 bases between them. This receptor was obtained from a man between 45 and 60 years old in good health and CMV-seropositive. The gene calls are TRBV6-5 and TRBJ2-7, with D maybe TRBD2 (6 bases). Sequencing input: PBMCs. The CDR3: CASSSHIGGPPYEQYF. In DNA, the CDR3 is TGTGCCAGCAGTTCTCATATCGGGGGACCGCCGTACGAGCAGTACTTC.